Listed below are T cell receptor beta chains from one sample, sequenced in a study of CD8+CD57+ T cells in acquired aplastic anemia. TCRdb re-derived calls from the reads in MiXCR, one entry per CDR3 protein. The table shows some 170,000 distinct CDR3 sequences, with about 70% occurring only once. Material for sequencing was sorted CD4+, CD8+, or CD8+CD57+ T cells (not recorded which) from PBMCs. The receptors shown here come from a human donor with aplastic anemia. Each CDR3 is given with its conserved first and last residue. A D gene is named only where the DNA matches it firmly. Not every row has a clone size; where given, it reads once, few, many or a size class.

j_gene | abundance | d_gene | v_gene | CDR3aa | CDR3nt
TRBJ2-5 | once | - | TRBV7-4 | CASSLPGAQETQYF | TGTGCCAGCAGCCTCCCCGGGGCTCAAGAGACCCAGTACTTC
TRBJ2-3 | - | TRBD2 | TRBV3-1 | CASSPGLAGPTDRQYF | TGTGCCAGCAGCCCCGGACTAGCGGGGCCCACAGATAGGCAGTATTTT
TRBJ2-7 | - | - | TRBV20-1 | CSARLDGGYEQYF | TGCAGTGCCCGCTTGGATGGGGGCTACGAGCAGTACTTC
TRBJ1-5 | - | TRBD1 | TRBV2 | CASRGQNQPQHF | TGTGCCAGCAGGGGACAGAATCAGCCCCAGCATTTT
TRBJ1-2 | - | TRBD1 | TRBV29-1 | CSVGVGKGDRGQAGYTF | TGCAGCGTTGGGGTGGGTAAGGGGGACAGGGGGCAAGCTGGCTACACCTTC
TRBJ2-3 | - | - | TRBV5-4 | CASSPPGGSADTQYF | TGTGCCAGCAGCCCCCCTGGGGGTTCCGCAGATACGCAGTATTTT
TRBJ1-1 | few | TRBD1 | TRBV29-1 | CSVDRGGSRGTEAFF | TGCAGCGTTGACAGGGGGGGCAGTAGGGGCACTGAAGCTTTCTTT
TRBJ1-5 | - | - | TRBV19 | CASSIAQGPNQPQHF | TGTGCCAGTAGTATAGCGCAGGGACCAAATCAGCCCCAGCATTTT
TRBJ1-1 | - | TRBD1 | TRBV2 | CASSFTPTGPQSLDTEAFF | TGTGCCAGCAGTTTCACTCCGACAGGGCCCCAAAGCCTGGACACTGAAGCTTTCTTT
TRBJ1-2 | - | - | TRBV2 | CASREPTANYGYTF | TGTGCCAGCAGGGAACCGACGGCTAACTATGGCTACACCTTC
TRBJ2-5 | - | TRBD2 | TRBV5-4 | CASSPTSEETQYF | TGTGCCAGCAGCCCCACTAGCGAAGAGACCCAGTACTTC
TRBJ2-1 | - | - | TRBV12-3/TRBV12-4 | CASSYAGYNEQFF | TGTGCCAGCAGTTACGCAGGGTACAATGAGCAGTTCTTC
TRBJ2-3 | - | TRBD2 | TRBV10-3 | CASSEGLATDTQYF | TGTGCCAGCAGTGAGGGACTAGCCACAGATACGCAGTATTTT
TRBJ2-7 | - | - | TRBV20-1 | CSASSYRETNEQCF | TGCAGTGCTAGTAGTTACAGGGAGACGAACGAGCAGTGCTTC
TRBJ2-3 | - | TRBD1 | TRBV7-8 | CASSLVEGANEQYF | TGTGCCAGCAGCTTAGTAGAGGGGGCGAATGAGCAGTATTTT
TRBJ2-7 | - | TRBD2 | TRBV19 | CASTTSGGTWKEQYF | TGTGCCAGTACGACTAGCGGGGGGACGTGGAAGGAGCAGTACTTC
TRBJ2-3 | few | - | TRBV29-1 | CSVVTSTDTQYF | TGCAGCGTTGTAACTAGCACAGATACGCAGTATTTT
TRBJ2-1 | many | TRBD1 | TRBV7-2 | CASSLAGTGNEQFF | TGTGCCAGCAGCTTAGCCGGGACAGGGAATGAGCAGTTCTTC
TRBJ1-2 | - | - | TRBV29-1 | CSVEDQGGGGHYDYTF | TGCAGCGTTGAAGATCAGGGCGGAGGGGGACACTATGACTACACCTTC
TRBJ2-4 | few | - | TRBV29-1 | CSVGGWDKNIQYF | TGCAGCGTTGGTGGTTGGGACAAAAACATTCAGTACTTC